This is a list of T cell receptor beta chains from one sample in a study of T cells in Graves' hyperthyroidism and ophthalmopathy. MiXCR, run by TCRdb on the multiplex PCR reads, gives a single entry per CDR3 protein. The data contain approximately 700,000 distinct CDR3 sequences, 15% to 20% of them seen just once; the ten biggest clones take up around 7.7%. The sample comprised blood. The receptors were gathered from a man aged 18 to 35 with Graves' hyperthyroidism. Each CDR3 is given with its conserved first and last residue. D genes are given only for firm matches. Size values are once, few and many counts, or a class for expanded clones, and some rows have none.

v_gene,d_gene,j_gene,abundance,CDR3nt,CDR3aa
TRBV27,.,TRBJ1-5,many,TGTGCCAGCAGTTTCCCGGGCCAGCCCCAGCATTTT,CASSFPGQPQHF
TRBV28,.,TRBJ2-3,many,TGTGCCAGCAGTTTGAGACAGCCCGTTAGCACAGATACGCAGTATTTT,CASSLRQPVSTDTQYF
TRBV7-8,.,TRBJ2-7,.,TGTGCCAGCAGCTTTTCGGGACCCGTCTACGAGCAGTACTTC,CASSFSGPVYEQYF
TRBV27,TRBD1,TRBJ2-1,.,TGTGCCAGCAGTTTTCCGGGACAGGGGGTCGGCAATGAGCAGTTCTTC,CASSFPGQGVGNEQFF
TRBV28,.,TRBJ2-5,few,TGTGCCAGCAGTACCTCGTGGCCGGAACGGGAGACCCAGTACTTC,CASSTSWPERETQYF
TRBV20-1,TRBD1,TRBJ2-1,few,TGCAGTGCTAGAAACGACAGGGGAGTTTCCTACAATGAGCAGTTCTTC,CSARNDRGVSYNEQFF
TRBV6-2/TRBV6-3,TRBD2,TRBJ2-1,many,TGTGCCAGCAGTTACCCAAGAGGGAGGGGATACAATGAGCAGTTCTTC,CASSYPRGRGYNEQFF
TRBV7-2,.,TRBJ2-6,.,TGTGCCAGCAGCCGGACCGGGACGAGGATCTCTGGGGCCAACGTCCTGACTTTC,CASSRTGTRISGANVLTF
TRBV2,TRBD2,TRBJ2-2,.,TGTGCCAGCAGTCCACTAGCGGGCCTCACCGGGGAGCTGTTTTTT,CASSPLAGLTGELFF
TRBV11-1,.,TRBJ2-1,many,TGTGCCAGCAGCTTGTACTACAATGAGCAGTTCTTC,CASSLYYNEQFF
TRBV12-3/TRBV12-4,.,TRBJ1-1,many,TGTGCCAGCAGTTTAGGTGGACAGCCGAACACTGAAGCTTTCTTT,CASSLGGQPNTEAFF
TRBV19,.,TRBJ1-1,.,TGTGCCAGTAGTATTTCCAGGGGTAGCACTGAAGCTTTCTTT,CASSISRGSTEAFF
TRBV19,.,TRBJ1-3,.,TGTGCCAGTAACCGGCAGGGGCCTGGAAACACCATATATTTT,CASNRQGPGNTIYF
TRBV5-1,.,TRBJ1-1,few,TGCGCCAGCAGCTTGGACCTCGGGGCCATGAACACTGAAGCTTTCTTT,CASSLDLGAMNTEAFF
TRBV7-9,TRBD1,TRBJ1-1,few,TGTGCCAGCAGCAAGGGACAGTCCAACACTGAAGCTTTCTTT,CASSKGQSNTEAFF
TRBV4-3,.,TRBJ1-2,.,TGCGCCAGCAGCCAGGATCGGAATAACTATGGCTACACCTTC,CASSQDRNNYGYTF
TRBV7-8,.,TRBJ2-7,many,TGTGCCAGCAGCCCGGCGGGTACCTACGAGCAGTACTTC,CASSPAGTYEQYF
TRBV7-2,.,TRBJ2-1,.,TGTGCCAGCAGCTTAGGGTACGGGAAGGGCAATGAGCAGTTCTTC,CASSLGYGKGNEQFF
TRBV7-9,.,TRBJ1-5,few,TGTGCCAGCAGCGACAGTGGGGGGCAGCCCCAGCATTTT,CASSDSGGQPQHF
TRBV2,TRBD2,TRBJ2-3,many,TGTGCCAGCAGTGAAGGGACTAGCGGGAGAGGCACAGATACGCAGTATTTT,CASSEGTSGRGTDTQYF
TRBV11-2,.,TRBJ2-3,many,TGTGCCAGCAGCCGACGGTCCTCGAGCACAGATACGCAGTATTTT,CASSRRSSSTDTQYF
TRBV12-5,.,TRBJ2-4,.,TGTGCTAGTGGTTTGGTACGGTTGGCAGCTACACTAGCCAAAAACATTCAGTACTTC,CASGLVRLAATLAKNIQYF
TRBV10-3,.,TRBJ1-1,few,TGTGCCATCAGTGAGTCGGCAGTAAGGACTGAAGCTTTCTTT,CAISESAVRTEAFF
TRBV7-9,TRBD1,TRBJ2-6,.,TGTGCCAGCAGCGCGCGGACAGGCTCTGGGGCCAACGTCCTGACTTTC,CASSARTGSGANVLTF
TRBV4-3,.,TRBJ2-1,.,TGCGCCAGCAGCCCTCATCGGGGGTACTTTGAGCAGTTCTTC,CASSPHRGYFEQFF
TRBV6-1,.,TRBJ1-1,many,TGTGCCAGCAGTACACATGGCAACACTGAAGCTTTCTTT,CASSTHGNTEAFF
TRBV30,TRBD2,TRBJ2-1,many,TGTGCCTGGAGTGGAAAGCGGGAGAAAAACAATGAGCAGTTCTTC,CAWSGKREKNNEQFF
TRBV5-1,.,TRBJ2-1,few,TGCGCCAGCAGCTTAACCCGGCCGGGTAATGAGCAGTTCTTC,CASSLTRPGNEQFF
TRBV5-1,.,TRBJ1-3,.,TGCGCCAGCAGCTCCTTTGCTGGGCCCCCGTCAAACACCATATATTTT,CASSSFAGPPSNTIYF
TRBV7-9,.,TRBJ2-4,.,TGTGCCAGCAGCTTAGAACAGGGATCTCAGTACTTC,CASSLEQGSQYF
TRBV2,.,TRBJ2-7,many,TGTGCCAGCACAGACCGACCCTACGAGCAGTACTTC,CASTDRPYEQYF
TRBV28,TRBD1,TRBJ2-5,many,TGTGCCAGCAGTCCCCCCCGGGACAGGGTTTTCCAAGAGACCCAGTACTTC,CASSPPRDRVFQETQYF
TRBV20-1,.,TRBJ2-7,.,TGCAGTGCTAGAGATAGCAACGGACCCCTGGGCTACGAGCAGTACTTC,CSARDSNGPLGYEQYF
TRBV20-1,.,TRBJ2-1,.,TGCAGTGCTACCCTCGCGGGGGCGTACAATGAGCAGTTCTTC,CSATLAGAYNEQFF
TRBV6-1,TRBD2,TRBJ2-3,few,TGTGCCAGCACCTATCGGGGGGAAGTAGGTACGCAGTATTTT,CASTYRGEVGTQYF
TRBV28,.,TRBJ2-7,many,TGTGCCAGCAGTTTCCGAACAGGGTTCCACGAGCAGTACTTC,CASSFRTGFHEQYF
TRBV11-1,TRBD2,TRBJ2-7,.,TGTGCCAGCAGCCCCAGAATCCTAGCGGGAGCCTACGAGCAGTACTTC,CASSPRILAGAYEQYF
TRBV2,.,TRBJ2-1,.,TGTGCCAGCAGTGGGGGGCAGGGTCTCTACAATGAGCAGTTCTTC,CASSGGQGLYNEQFF
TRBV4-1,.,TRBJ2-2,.,TGCGCCAGCAGCCAAGTGAGGGCAGGGGTAAACACCGGGGAGCTGTTTTTT,CASSQVRAGVNTGELFF